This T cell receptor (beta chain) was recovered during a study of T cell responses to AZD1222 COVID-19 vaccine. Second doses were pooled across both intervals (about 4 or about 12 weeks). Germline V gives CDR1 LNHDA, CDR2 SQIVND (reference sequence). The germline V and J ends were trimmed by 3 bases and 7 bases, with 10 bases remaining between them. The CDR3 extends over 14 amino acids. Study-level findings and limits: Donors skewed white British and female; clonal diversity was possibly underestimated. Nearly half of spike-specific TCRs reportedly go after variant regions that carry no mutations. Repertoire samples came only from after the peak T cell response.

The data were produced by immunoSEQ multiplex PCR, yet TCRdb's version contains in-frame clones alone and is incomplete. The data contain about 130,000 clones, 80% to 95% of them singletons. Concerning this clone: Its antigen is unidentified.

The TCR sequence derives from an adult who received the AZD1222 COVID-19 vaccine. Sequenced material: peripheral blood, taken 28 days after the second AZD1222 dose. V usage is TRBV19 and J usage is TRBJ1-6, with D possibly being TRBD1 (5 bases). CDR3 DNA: TGTGCCAGTAGTATCCGGGACCCCAATTCACCCCTCCACTTT. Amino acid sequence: CASSIRDPNSPLHF.